This T cell receptor (beta chain) stems from a study of STAT3 mutations in large granular lymphocyte leukemia. Study background: Canonical activating STAT3 mutations were detected in roughly half of the longitudinally sequenced T-LGLL patients.

Overall study results and limits: In about 30% of the 18 patients, new TCR clonotypes emerged after therapy. In T-cell large granular lymphocyte leukemia, about half of patients showed multiple immunodominant subclonotypes. Samples missed the first appearance of the clone.

The sample holds one count of this clone. Its antigen is as yet unknown. Some 38,000 productive templates were obtained per sample on average. The method was immunoSEQ multiplex PCR; TCRdb's version includes in-frame clones alone and lacks a portion of them. The sample contains more than 3,000 clones, 65% to 70% of which appear only once. Material: peripheral blood mononuclear cells. This sequence originates from a woman aged 40 to 49 with T-cell large granular lymphocyte leukemia. Some clones in this sample may be carry-over from other donors' samples.

CDR3 sequence reads: CASSQSPQPHRDEQYF. DNA of the CDR3: TGTGCCAGCAGCCAAAGCCCGCAACCCCACAGGGACGAGCAGTACTTC. The chain couples TRBV7-8 to TRBJ2-7; D possibly corresponds to TRBD1 (6 bases). Between the trimmed V and J ends, which lost 5 bases and 5 bases, there was a span of 22 bases. The CDR3 is 16 amino acids. Germline CDR1 reads SGHVS; CDR2 reads FQNEAQ. The variable domain in full, with the rest retrieved from reference TRBV7-8 and TRBJ2-7, is GAGVSQSPRYKVAKRGQDVALRCDPISGHVSLFWYQQALGQGPEFLTYFQNEAQLDKSGLPSDRFFAERPEGSVSTLKIQRTQQEDSAVYLCASSQSPQPHRDEQYFGPGTRLTVT.